The clone carrying this T cell receptor beta chain was counted at least ten times. Its antigen remains unknown. The TCR beta library used iRepertoire HTBI primers with Arm-PCR amplification of CDR3. TCRdb re-derived calls from the multiplex PCR reads in MiXCR, one entry per CDR3 protein. The sample holds about 220,000 distinct CDR3 sequences, less than 20% seen once. Trimming cost V 4 bases and J 6 bases, with 21 bases left between them. CDR1 and CDR2 (germline): SGHAT, FQNNGV. The CDR3 covers 16 residues. Time point given: newly diagnosed GD, antithyroid drugs for less than 3 months. RNA isolated from PBMCs was used to make the TCR library. These data belong to a study of regulatory T cells in long-lasting Graves disease. Overall study context: Duration of antithyroid drug therapy among newly diagnosed Graves' patients was under 3 months. Overall study results and limits: Persistent Graves' cases showed lower TCR diversity than newly diagnosed cases.

These data were also reused for a study on T cells in Graves' hyperthyroidism and ophthalmopathy. As that report states: The model foresaw ophthalmopathy a median around 6.8 months prior to onset.

The sequence derives from a woman in her 30s with Graves disease. The sequenced sample was peripheral blood mononuclear cells (PBMCs), obtained at new diagnosis, from a patient treated with antithyroid drugs. V usage is TRBV11-2 and J usage is TRBJ1-2, with D possibly matching TRBD1 (6 bases). CDR3 sequence: CASSSVRGGRGDGYTF. CDR3 bases: TGTGCCAGCAGCTCAGTGCGAGGGGGAAGGGGGGATGGCTACACCTTC.